This TCR beta chain was captured by sequencing in a study of blood T cell repertoires in COVID-19 (dated by TCRdb to 2018 to 2020). General notes on the study: Samples covering the acute and convalescent phases of COVID-19 were provided by collaborators in the United States, Italy and Spain. Sample metadata almost always included a de-identified subject ID, COVID-19 status, age in years and sex. The repertoires were released in a freely available public database meant as a resource for research on the immune response to SARS-CoV-2. The dataset comprised deeply sampled blood TCRbeta repertoires from subjects exposed to, actively infected with, or recovered from COVID-19. Where available, HLA class I and class II types were obtained from metadata supplied by the sample provider rather than from assay-based typing. Samples came from the ongoing ImmuneRACE study (first 160 participants) plus 1,254 subjects from 6 global collaborators. The prospective study material was composed of cDNA or gDNA derived from T cells, B-cell-depleted T cells, or PBMCs. What the study reported, not specific to this receptor: How much clinical and demographic metadata was included differed by source and by participant, and the metadata was provided uncurated.

Each collaborating institution followed its own protocols to collect whole blood in K2EDTA tubes. For TCRbeta analysis, collaborators shipped samples as frozen whole blood, isolated PBMCs, or DNA extracted from either of those sample types. A note on this clone: The specificity of this receptor is unknown. Qualities for individual bases were not recorded, and no much larger clone is one base off.

The germline V gene sets CDR1 to SGHDT and CDR2 to YYEEEE. The CDR3 covers 16 residues, taking in both the cysteine and the phenylalanine. The CDR3 DNA has 48 bases and is translated from base 1. The germline V end is reduced by 6 bases and the J end by 2 bases; junction bases left unmatched: 11. TCRbeta CDR3 regions were amplified from genomic DNA using the immunoSEQ Assay, a bias-controlled multiplex PCR. The authors' pipeline ran thus. The number of nucleated cells in each sample was estimated from the amplification of reference gene primers within the assay. To quantify the absolute abundance of each unique TCRbeta CDR3 rearrangement, sequence reads were collapsed and filtered. For each sample, productive Simpson clonality was calculated by taking the square root of Simpson's diversity index across productive rearrangements. Here the immuneACCESS table is served through TCRdb, limited to in-frame sequences with V and J called. Missing clones are a known gap in these copies; in checked studies unresolved V genes cover under half, and the rest lacks a known reason. That table supplies the V and J calls and clone size; D and trimming were determined from the DNA. Across this sample there are about 82,000 clones, with under 90% seen only once. About 12% of the sample comes from the top ten.

The sequence came from a woman in her thirties or forties with active or convalescent COVID-19. The V and J genes are TRBV5-6 and TRBJ2-5; 9 middle bases align to TRBD2. Sample: peripheral blood. The DNA sequence reads TGTGCCAGCACCCTAATAGCGGGGGTCAAACAAGAGACCCAGTACTTC. Its translation is CASTLIAGVKQETQYF.